The clone carrying this T cell receptor (beta chain) has a handful of counts. Antigen unknown. The PCR contained 60 Vbeta and 13 Jbeta primers. Here immunoSEQ multiplex PCR was the method, and the copy in TCRdb shows in-frame clones only, minus some. The sample records 150,000 to 200,000 clones, roughly 13% being singletons. The sample comes from a study of cytomegalovirus exposure and HLA in healthy donors. Broader study findings: In vitro data verified three CMV-associated chains as specific for CMV antigens. The study listed roughly 160 cytomegalovirus-associated TCR beta chains. Accurate prediction of most subjects' HLA-A and HLA-B alleles from TCR beta sequences was reported.

CDR1 is KGHSH and CDR2 is LQKENI in the germline V gene. CDR3 size: 14 residues. The V and J ends lost 0 bases and 8 bases, in that order; junction bases with no gene match: 3. The genes are TRBV18 and TRBJ2-1; 8 nucleotides align to TRBD2. The sample comprised PBMCs. The sequence was collected from a man aged 50 to 59 in good health and CMV-seropositive. CDR3 protein: CASSPPNSGDEQFF. DNA for the CDR3: TGTGCCAGCTCACCACCGAATAGCGGGGATGAGCAGTTCTTC.